The following is a T cell receptor (beta chain) sequence with its context. The antigen is unknown. In TCRdb, the 5' RACE reads were re-called with MiXCR into one record per CDR3 protein. The sample yields around 140,000 distinct CDR3 sequences, 17% seen once. The sample is drawn from a study of CD8 T cells in ankylosing spondylitis. Points from the study as a whole: Ankylosing spondylitis blood appeared to be characterized by a TCR beta motif of several highly homologous variants.

The source material was blood, either unsorted or a sorted T cell fraction (not recorded which). This sequence was found in a male donor with ankylosing spondylitis.

Here the CDR3 DNA reads TGTGCCAGCAGCAAAGGACATTCTAGGATGAGCACCGGGGAGCTGTTTTTT. Its protein is CASSKGHSRMSTGELFF. V gene TRBV28 combines with J gene TRBJ2-2; a possible D gene is TRBD1 (5 bases). This CDR3 comprises 17 residues. Germline-derived CDR1 and CDR2 are MDHEN and SYDVKM. V lost 6 bases to trimming and J lost 4 bases, with 21 bases between them.